These 16 T cell receptor beta chains originate from one sample sequenced in a study of PD-1 blockade in classical Hodgkin lymphoma. Brentuximab vedotin exposure varied, and every patient relapsed after autologous stem cell transplantation. Profiled with immunoSEQ multiplex PCR; TCRdb holds only in-frame clones, not every one. This table holds 6,500 to 7,500 clones, about 77% found once. The specimen comprised peripheral blood mononuclear cells (PBMCs), sampled before the second cycle of nivolumab. These receptor sequences come from a human donor with classical Hodgkin lymphoma.

The chain uses TRBV7-2 and TRBJ2-1; tentatively, D is TRBD2 (5 bases). Germline CDR1 is SGHTA and CDR2 is FQGNSA. V lost 5 bases, J lost 2 bases, and 16 bases lay in between. This CDR3 has 16 residues. CDR3 sequence (DNA): TGTGCCAGCAGCCCTCCCCCATGGGGAGCCTACAATGAGCAGTTCTTC. Protein: CASSPPPWGAYNEQFF.

This clone was observed a single time. This chain links TRBV5-1 with TRBJ1-1; D not certain. CDR3 length equals 13 residues. CDR1 is SGHRS and CDR2 is YFSETQ in the germline V gene. V lost 6 bases to trimming and J lost 1 base, with 10 bases between them. The CDR3 sequence: CASTRSPNTEAFF. The DNA of the CDR3 is TGCGCCAGCACAAGGTCACCGAACACTGAAGCTTTCTTT.

V is TRBV7-9 and J is TRBJ2-5, with D possibly matching TRBD2 (7 bases). Trimming removed 5 bases from V and 4 bases from J, with 20 bases in between. The CDR3 consists of 16 residues. Germline lookup yields CDR1 SEHNR and CDR2 FQNEAQ (reference sequence). CDR3 DNA sequence: TGTGCCAGCAGCCCACTCCCCAGTAGGGGGGGAGAGACCCAGTACTTC. This encodes CASSPLPSRGGETQYF.

A word on this clone: Other nucleotide sequences in the sample specify the same CDR3. J is TRBJ2-7 and V is TRBV7-9; D uncertain. Germline V gene sequence: CDR1 SEHNR, CDR2 FQNEAQ (reference sequence). Trimming stripped 4 bases from V and 6 bases from J, with 13 bases between. The CDR3 totals 13 residues. In DNA form, the CDR3 reads TGTGCCAGCAGCTATAATCAGGCCCCCGAGCAGTACTTC. Protein: CASSYNQAPEQYF.

This clone was seen more than once but under ten times. The rearrangement uses TRBV27 and TRBJ1-5; 7 bases map to TRBD1. CDR1 and CDR2 from the germline V gene are MNHEY and SMNVEV (reference sequence). The CDR3 spans 15 residues. The junction had 8 bases not matched to a gene; V was cut back by 7 bases and J by 2 bases. In DNA, the CDR3 is TGTGCCAGCACTACGACAGGGTTGGGCAATCAGCCCCAGCATTTT. Translation gives CASTTTGLGNQPQHF.

The chain couples TRBV11-2 to TRBJ2-1; D uncertain. CDR3 length: 15 amino acids. The V end lost 0 bases, the J end lost 4 bases, and 10 bases lay between the germline ends. Germline V lookup: CDR1 SGHAT, CDR2 FQNNGV. CDR3 protein: CASSLDPGVYNEQFF. The CDR3 DNA reads TGTGCCAGCAGCTTAGATCCTGGCGTTTACAATGAGCAGTTCTTC.

The CDR3 DNA reads TGCAGCGTTGTTCTTAATGACAGAAACCGAGAGCAGTTCTTC. Protein product: CSVVLNDRNREQFF. The chain links TRBV29-1 to TRBJ2-1; TRBD1 might be the D (5 bases). Germline V gene data show CDR1 as SQVTM and CDR2 as ANQGSEA. This CDR3 has 14 residues. The ends were cut back, 4 bases at V and 10 bases at J, with 20 bases in the middle.

The chain has TRBV5-1 and TRBJ2-1, with 12 bases identical to TRBD2. V gave up 5 bases and J gave up 2 bases; unmatched junction bases: 20. Germline V lookup: CDR1 SGHRS, CDR2 YFSETQ. The CDR3 is made up of 21 amino acids. This chain's CDR3 is CASSFRRTSGGSSLPYNEQFF. In DNA, the CDR3 is TGCGCCAGCAGTTTCCGCCGTACTAGCGGGGGGTCCTCCCTACCCTACAATGAGCAGTTCTTC.

The rearrangement joins TRBV7-2 to TRBJ2-3; D remains unclear. CDR1 and CDR2 (germline): SGHTA, FQGNSA. V was pared by 1 base and J by 1 base, with 9 bases between. The CDR3 covers 15 residues. The CDR3 spells CASSLGSARTDTQYF. The CDR3 region has the DNA TGTGCCAGCAGCTTAGGTTCGGCCCGCACAGATACGCAGTATTTT.

The gene calls are TRBV21-1 and TRBJ1-4. TRBV21-1 is a pseudogene locus. The CDR3 extends over 17 amino acids. In DNA form, the CDR3 reads TGTGCCAGCAGGGCCGATTGCTACAAGGTGCATAATGAAAAACTGTTTTTT. This sequence encodes CASRADCYKVHNEKLFF.

This clone was counted once. The chain combines TRBV6-5 with TRBJ1-1; no definite D call. CDR1 is MNHEY and CDR2 is SVGAGI in the germline V gene. The CDR3 length is 12 residues. The V gene lost 6 bases and the J gene lost 4 bases, with 9 bases spanning the gap. In nucleotides, the CDR3 is TGTGCCAGCAGCCACAAGGGCACTGAAGCTTTCTTT. Residues: CASSHKGTEAFF.

This clone has more than one count but fewer than ten. CDR3 in amino acids: CASSYAGSYNSPLHF. CDR3 bases: TGTGCCAGCTCCTACGCAGGCTCCTATAATTCACCCCTCCACTTT. The V and J genes are TRBV27 and TRBJ1-6, with D uncertain. The CDR3 consists of 15 residues. Germline CDR1 MNHEY, CDR2 SMNVEV (reference sequence). V lost 8 bases to trimming and J lost 0 bases, with 11 bases between them.

This chain links TRBV28 with TRBJ1-4, with 7 bases fitting TRBD1. The CDR3 is 15 residues long. Germline CDR1 reads MDHEN; CDR2 reads SYDVKM. Trimming took 4 bases from V and 0 from J; bases not matched to a gene: 2. CDR3: CASSSRGSTNEKLFF. The CDR3 nucleotides are TGTGCCAGCAGTTCCAGGGGGTCAACTAATGAAAAACTGTTTTTT.

This chain joins TRBV27 and TRBJ1-4; 10 nucleotides agree with TRBD1. Per the germline V gene, CDR1 is MNHEY and CDR2 is SMNVEV (reference sequence). V shed 6 bases and J 5 bases; nucleotides not matched to a gene: 9. The CDR3 runs 16 residues. The CDR3 DNA sequence: TGTGCCAGCAGACACCCACCGGGACAGGGGAATGAAAAACTGTTTTTT. Encoded protein: CASRHPPGQGNEKLFF.

V gene TRBV19 combines with J gene TRBJ2-3; D possibly corresponds to TRBD1 (6 bases). CDR3 length: 17 amino acids. Germline CDR1 LNHDA, CDR2 SQIVND (reference sequence). The V gene lost 5 bases and the J gene lost 0 bases, with 18 bases spanning the gap. The CDR3 sequence is CASSVQGTLTSTDTQYF. CDR3 coding DNA: TGTGCCAGTAGTGTACAGGGCACCCTAACTAGCACAGATACGCAGTATTTT.

The V call is TRBV7-9, the J call TRBJ1-1; D is uncertain. The CDR3 loop spans 12 amino acids. The V end was cut by 2 bases, the J end by 5 bases, with 6 bases between. Germline V gene sequence: CDR1 SEHNR, CDR2 FQNEAQ (reference sequence). This CDR3 reads CASSLINTEAFF. DNA for the CDR3: TGTGCCAGCAGCTTAATCAATACTGAAGCTTTCTTT.